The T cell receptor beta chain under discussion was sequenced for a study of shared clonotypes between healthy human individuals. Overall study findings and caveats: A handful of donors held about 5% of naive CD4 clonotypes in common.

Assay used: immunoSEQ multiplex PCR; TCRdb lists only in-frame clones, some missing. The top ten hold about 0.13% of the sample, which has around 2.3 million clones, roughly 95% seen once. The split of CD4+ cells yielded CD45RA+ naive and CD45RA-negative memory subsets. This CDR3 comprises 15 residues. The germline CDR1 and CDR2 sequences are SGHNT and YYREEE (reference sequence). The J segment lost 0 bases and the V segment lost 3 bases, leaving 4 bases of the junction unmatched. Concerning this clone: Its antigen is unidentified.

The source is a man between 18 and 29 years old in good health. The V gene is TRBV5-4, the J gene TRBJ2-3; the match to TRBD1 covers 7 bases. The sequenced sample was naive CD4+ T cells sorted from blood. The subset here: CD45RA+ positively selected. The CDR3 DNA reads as TGTGCCAGCAGCTGGACAGGTTCTAGCACAGATACGCAGTATTTT. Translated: CASSWTGSSTDTQYF.